This T cell receptor (beta chain) was profiled in a study of cytomegalovirus exposure and HLA in healthy donors. Study-level points and caveats: A missense variant in DCLRE1C was later tied to TCR beta V- and J-gene trimming. Clonal expansion, a later analysis showed, was greater in HLA-associated TCR beta chains than in equally common others.

Of note for this clone: What it binds is unknown.

Vbeta (60) and Jbeta (13) primers were used in the PCR. TCRdb's table, derived via immunoSEQ multiplex PCR, lists solely in-frame clones and lacks some. The sample records 130,000 to 150,000 clones, 72% being singletons. Between the trimmed V and J ends, which lost 3 bases and 1 base, there was a span of 9 bases. Germline CDR1 and CDR2: SGHNT and YENEEA. The CDR3 spans 14 residues. Sequencing used PBMCs. The V gene is TRBV11-3, the J gene TRBJ1-1, with D unresolved. This receptor was taken from a man aged 35-49 years in good health and CMV-seronegative. The CDR3 reads CASSFRGGNTEAFF. In DNA, the CDR3 is TGTGCCAGCAGCTTTCGGGGTGGGAACACTGAAGCTTTCTTT.